These 30 T cell receptor beta chains share one sample of origin, sequenced in a study of blood T cell repertoires in COVID-19. Generated by immunoSEQ multiplex PCR, the TCRdb table keeps only in-frame clones and is missing some. The table shows 250,000 or so clones, with about 88% occurring only once. Material: peripheral blood. These receptor sequences come from a woman aged 40 to 49 who had recovered from COVID-19.

The rearrangement uses TRBV24-1 and TRBJ1-5, with no clear D. V was cut by 1 base and J by 9 bases, with 6 bases left in between. From germline, CDR1 is KGHDR and CDR2 SFDVKD. The length of the CDR3 is 12 residues. CDR3 sequence (DNA): TGTGCCACCAGTGATTTTCGAGGGCCCCAGCATTTT. Translation gives CATSDFRGPQHF.

This sequence joins TRBV7-2 and TRBJ2-2, with D possibly being TRBD2 (6 bases). The CDR3 has 15 amino acids. CDR1 and CDR2 from the germline V gene are SGHTA and FQGNSA. Between the trimmed V and J ends, which lost 2 bases and 5 bases, there was a span of 12 bases. CDR3 DNA sequence: TGTGCCAGCAGCTTATTTCTAGCGCCTACCGGGGAGCTGTTTTTT. It yields the protein CASSLFLAPTGELFF.

This sequence joins TRBV12-3 or TRBV12-4 and TRBJ1-1; tentatively, D is TRBD1 (5 bases). The CDR3 is made up of 12 amino acids. Trimming left V 6 bases short and J 6 bases short, with 11 bases between. In DNA, the CDR3 is TGTGCCAGCAGAGTCCAGGGTTCTGAAGCTTTCTTT. Encoded protein: CASRVQGSEAFF.

The rearrangement uses TRBV11-2 and TRBJ2-7; 7 bases are a match to TRBD1. This CDR3 contains 16 residues. The V and J ends lost 0 bases and 3 bases, in that order; junction bases with no gene match: 8. The germline V gene encodes CDR1 SGHAT and CDR2 FQNNGV. In DNA, the CDR3 is TGTGCCAGCAGCTTAGATGGACAGGATTTAGGCTACGAGCAGTACGTC. Translated: CASSLDGQDLGYEQYV.

The genes are TRBV5-1 and TRBJ1-1; a possible D gene is TRBD1 (5 bases). V lost 6 bases and J lost 4, with 13 bases in between. The CDR3 consists of 13 residues. Germline loops: CDR1 SGHRS, CDR2 YFSETQ. CDR3 sequence reads: CASKSLRGTEAFF. The CDR3 nucleotides are TGCGCCAGCAAGAGTCTTAGGGGCACTGAAGCTTTCTTT.

The rearrangement links TRBV7-9 to TRBJ2-7; 8 bases line up with TRBD2. The CDR3 is 18 residues long. V was pared by 1 base and J by 0 bases, with 11 bases of the junction left unmatched. The germline gives CDR1 SEHNR, CDR2 FQNEAQ (reference sequence). CDR3 DNA sequence: TGTGCCAGCAGCTTAGGAGGGACTAGTGAAGTAAGCTCCTACGAGCAGTACGTC. Amino acid sequence: CASSLGGTSEVSSYEQYV.

The rearrangement links TRBV5-1 to TRBJ2-7, with D perhaps TRBD2 (6 bases). V was clipped by 4 bases and J by 6 bases, with 14 bases between them. The CDR3 loop spans 13 amino acids. Germline lookup yields CDR1 SGHRS and CDR2 YFSETQ. Written as DNA, the CDR3 is TGCGCCAGCAGCGTTCACCCGGGAGCCGAGCAGTACGTC. Translation: CASSVHPGAEQYV.

The rearrangement links TRBV2 to TRBJ2-2; 16 bases fit TRBD2. Germline V CDR1 and CDR2: SNHLY, FYNNEI. The CDR3 is made up of 17 amino acids. Trimming cost V 7 bases and J 5 bases; bases outside gene matches: 7. The CDR3 bases are TGTGCCAGCATAGGGACTAGCGGGGGGGCGCAAACCGGGGAGCTGTTTTTT. This translates into CASIGTSGGAQTGELFF.

V is TRBV27 and J is TRBJ2-7, with D possibly TRBD2 on 5 matching bases. The CDR3 runs to 15 residues. The V gene's germline CDR1 is MNHEY and CDR2 SMNVEV (reference sequence). V was clipped by 6 bases and J by 2 bases, with 17 bases between them. DNA of the CDR3: TGTGCCAGCAGCAGACAAGGATCTAGCCCCTACGAGCAGTACTTC. Its translation is CASSRQGSSPYEQYF.

The chain links TRBV2 to TRBJ2-1, with 10 positions matching TRBD2. The V gene's germline CDR1 is SNHLY and CDR2 FYNNEI. The V gene end was trimmed by 5 bases and the J gene end by 7 bases; junction bases not matched to a gene: 2. This CDR3 is 13 amino acids long. CDR3 in amino acids: CASSLAGVNEQFF. In DNA form, the CDR3 reads TGTGCCAGCAGTCTAGCGGGGGTAAATGAGCAGTTCTTC.

The chain links TRBV29-1 to TRBJ2-1, with 7 bases fitting TRBD2. CDR3 length: 14 amino acids. Germline V gives CDR1 SQVTM, CDR2 ANQGSEA. V trimming: 0 bases; J trimming: 9 bases; junction bases outside the gene matches: 8. The CDR3 DNA is TGCAGCGTTGAAGAAGGGCGGGGGAAGGGTGAGCAGTTCTTC. Protein: CSVEEGRGKGEQFF.

The gene calls are TRBV5-1 and TRBJ2-7, with TRBD1 matching over 8 bases. The CDR3 runs to 15 residues. Looked up from germline, CDR1 is SGHRS and CDR2 is YFSETQ. Trimming at V came to 4 bases and at J to 4 bases, leaving 10 bases not matched to a gene. The CDR3, as DNA: TGCGCCAGCAGCCCGACCGGGACAGGAACTTACGAGCAGTACTTC. It is translated as CASSPTGTGTYEQYF.

The chain couples TRBV13 to TRBJ1-1; 8 bases agree with TRBD1. Germline V CDR1 and CDR2: PRHDT, FYEKMQ (reference sequence). The CDR3 has 13 amino acids. The trim removed 6 bases at V and 4 bases at J, leaving 4 bases unmatched. CDR3 in amino acids: CASSPDRATEAFF. CDR3 sequence (DNA): TGTGCCAGCAGTCCGGACAGGGCCACTGAAGCTTTCTTT.

The V gene is TRBV9, the J gene TRBJ1-2; 8 positions agree with TRBD1. Trimming took 0 bases from V and 7 from J; bases not matched to a gene: 11. CDR1 and CDR2 (germline): SGDLS, YYNGEE. This CDR3 region has 16 residues. CDR3 coding DNA: TGTGCCAGCAGCGTAGGATCAGGGGGCCTAAGGGGTGGCTACACCTTC. It encodes CASSVGSGGLRGGYTF.

The gene calls are TRBV7-9 and TRBJ1-3; unclear D gene. CDR3 length equals 15 residues. In germline, CDR1 is SEHNR, CDR2 FQNEAQ (reference sequence). V lost 1 base, J lost 4 bases, and 11 bases lay in between. CDR3 nucleotide sequence: TGTGCCAGCAGCTTAGGGGAGCGGTCCGGAAACACCATATATTTT. It translates to CASSLGERSGNTIYF.

This clone was recorded once. The V call is TRBV10-3, the J call TRBJ2-7; D gene uncertain. Trimming took 3 bases from V and 4 from J, leaving 13 bases between them. CDR1 ENHRY and CDR2 SYGVKD come from the germline V gene. CDR3 size: 14 residues. The CDR3 protein is CAISDPTMRYEQYF. In DNA form, the CDR3 reads TGTGCCATCAGTGACCCTACTATGCGGTACGAGCAGTACTTC.

The chain couples TRBV19 to TRBJ2-3, with 11 positions matching TRBD2. The CDR3 is made up of 17 amino acids. Trimming cost V 3 bases and J 6 bases; bases outside gene matches: 11. Per the germline V gene, CDR1 is LNHDA and CDR2 is SQIVND (reference sequence). CDR3 sequence: CASSIQLAGGPGDTQYF. In DNA form, the CDR3 reads TGTGCCAGTAGTATTCAATTAGCGGGAGGGCCAGGGGATACGCAGTATTTT.

The chain recombines TRBV12-3 or TRBV12-4 with TRBJ1-5; D gene unclear. The CDR3 covers 12 residues. Trimming pared 2 bases from V and 6 bases from J, leaving 5 bases between. CDR3 in amino acids: CASSLQAQPQHF. In DNA form, the CDR3 reads TGTGCCAGCAGTTTACAGGCTCAGCCCCAGCATTTT.

The rearrangement links TRBV5-4 to TRBJ2-1; the match to TRBD2 covers 9 bases. Germline V lookup: CDR1 SGHNT, CDR2 YYREEE (reference sequence). The V and J ends lost 0 bases and 4 bases, in that order; junction bases with no gene match: 5. This CDR3 contains 16 residues. CDR3 nucleotide sequence: TGTGCCAGCAGCTTGGGTGGGACTAGCAAGTACAATGAGCAGTTCTTC. Encoded protein: CASSLGGTSKYNEQFF.

The V gene is TRBV9, the J gene TRBJ1-5; 8 nucleotides line up with TRBD1. This CDR3 has 15 amino acids. Per germline, CDR1 SGDLS and CDR2 YYNGEE. Trimming cost V 4 bases and J 4 bases; bases outside gene matches: 7. The CDR3 DNA is TGTGCCAGCAGCCCGACAGGGGACGGGAATCAGCCCCAGCATTTT. As protein: CASSPTGDGNQPQHF.

V gene TRBV6-5 combines with J gene TRBJ1-1; 8 bases align to TRBD1. V lost 4 bases, J lost 6 bases, and 7 bases stayed unmatched. CDR1 is MNHEY and CDR2 is SVGAGI in the germline V gene. The length of the CDR3 is 14 residues. Here the CDR3 reads CASSFSGGGPEAFF. CDR3 bases: TGTGCCAGCAGTTTTTCAGGGGGCGGACCTGAAGCTTTCTTT.

This clone was counted a single time. The chain joins TRBV4-1 to TRBJ2-7; TRBD1 matches at 7 bases. This CDR3 region has 16 residues. V lost 1 base and J lost 7; bases outside the gene matches: 13. The germline V gene encodes CDR1 MGHRA and CDR2 YSYEKL. The CDR3 sequence is CASSQVRSYRGGEQYV. CDR3 DNA sequence: TGCGCCAGCAGCCAAGTCCGGAGCTACAGGGGTGGAGAGCAGTACGTC.

The genes are TRBV19 and TRBJ1-5; D is possibly TRBD1 (5 bases). CDR1 and CDR2 (germline): LNHDA, SQIVND (reference sequence). The CDR3 loop spans 16 amino acids. Trimming cost V 8 bases and J 2 bases, with 19 bases left between them. The CDR3 region is CASQVLSWGGNQPQHF. The CDR3 bases are TGTGCCAGTCAAGTTCTCAGTTGGGGCGGCAATCAGCCCCAGCATTTT.

The genes are TRBV6-4 and TRBJ2-5; no clear D. The CDR3 runs to 20 residues. In germline, CDR1 is MRHNA, CDR2 SNTAGT. V was pared by 10 bases and J by 5 bases, with 38 bases between. CDR3 bases: TGTGCCACCGTATACCAAAGCGAGCCGTATCGAGGAAATACCAAGGAGACCCAGTACTTC. It yields the protein CATVYQSEPYRGNTKETQYF.

CDR3 in DNA: TGTGCCAGCAGCGTAGGGACTACCGTTCGCACAGATACGCAGTATTTT. Translation gives CASSVGTTVRTDTQYF. The rearrangement joins TRBV9 to TRBJ2-3; perhaps TRBD2 as D (6 bases). The CDR3 spans 16 residues. V was pared by 0 bases and J by 1 base, with 12 bases between. Per germline, CDR1 SGDLS and CDR2 YYNGEE.

V and J are TRBV6-4 and TRBJ2-1; 11 positions agree with TRBD2. J gave up 1 base and V 4 bases, and 3 bases lay outside the gene matches. Germline loops: CDR1 MRHNA, CDR2 SNTAGT. The CDR3 loop spans 16 amino acids. The CDR3 DNA follows: TGTGCCAGCAGTGGTAGCGGGGGGGGATCCTACAATGAGCAGTTCTTC. Protein product: CASSGSGGGSYNEQFF.

The rearrangement links TRBV10-3 to TRBJ2-7, with D tentatively TRBD2 (7 bases). CDR3 length: 13 residues. Per germline, CDR1 ENHRY and CDR2 SYGVKD. V was clipped by 8 bases and J by 2 bases, with 13 bases between them. CDR3 amino acids: CAIARGAPYEQYF. The DNA of the CDR3 is TGTGCCATCGCCCGGGGGGCCCCCTACGAGCAGTACTTC.

V gene TRBV10-3 combines with J gene TRBJ1-2, with 9 positions matching TRBD1. The CDR3 length is 14 residues. Looked up from germline, CDR1 is ENHRY and CDR2 is SYGVKD. Unmatched junction bases numbered 5, after V lost 7 bases and J lost 2 bases. This CDR3 reads CAITTGTGNYGYTF. The CDR3 nucleotides are TGTGCCATCACTACCGGGACAGGGAACTATGGCTACACCTTC.

The V call is TRBV6-5, the J call TRBJ1-2; D ambiguous. V lost 2 bases and J lost 6, with 10 bases in between. The V gene's germline CDR1 is MNHEY and CDR2 SVGAGI. This CDR3 has 13 residues. The CDR3 sequence: CASSYHPINGYTF. In DNA, the CDR3 is TGTGCCAGCAGTTACCATCCTATCAATGGCTACACCTTC.

The V and J genes are TRBV11-2 and TRBJ1-4; TRBD1 aligns across 8 bases. V was clipped by 3 bases and J by 7 bases; unmatched bases: 4. In germline, CDR1 is SGHAT, CDR2 FQNNGV. CDR3 length: 14 amino acids. In DNA, the CDR3 is TGTGCCAGCAGCTTCGGACAGGGCGGTGAAAAACTGTTTTTT. Protein product: CASSFGQGGEKLFF.